This TCR beta chain came from a study of shared clonotypes between healthy human individuals. Overall study findings and caveats: Among donors, the sharing of clonotypes was expected to be influenced by sequencing depth. At large depth, rarefaction still showed sorted-subset sequencing to be incomplete. Having only a few donors restricted how much genetic and exposure-history diversity was captured.

The germline CDR1 and CDR2 sequences are GTSNPN and SVGIG (reference sequence). The V and J ends lost 2 bases and 6 bases respectively, with 8 bases between them. The CDR3 runs 12 residues. With regard to this clone: Its antigen is unknown.

At deep level, the assay was performed. Repertoires were generated with immunoSEQ multiplex PCR, while TCRdb's copy carries only in-frame clones and drops some. Altogether more than 2 million clones are present, around 95% being singletons, with the ten largest covering more than 0.1%. The chain combines TRBV30 with TRBJ2-1, with D perhaps matching TRBD2 (5 bases). The origin of this receptor is a man younger than 30 in good health. The sequenced sample was naive CD4+ T cells sorted from blood. Subset described: CD45RA+ positively selected. The CDR3 loop is CAWSQLVNEQFF. CDR3 nucleotides: TGTGCCTGGAGTCAACTAGTCAATGAGCAGTTCTTC.